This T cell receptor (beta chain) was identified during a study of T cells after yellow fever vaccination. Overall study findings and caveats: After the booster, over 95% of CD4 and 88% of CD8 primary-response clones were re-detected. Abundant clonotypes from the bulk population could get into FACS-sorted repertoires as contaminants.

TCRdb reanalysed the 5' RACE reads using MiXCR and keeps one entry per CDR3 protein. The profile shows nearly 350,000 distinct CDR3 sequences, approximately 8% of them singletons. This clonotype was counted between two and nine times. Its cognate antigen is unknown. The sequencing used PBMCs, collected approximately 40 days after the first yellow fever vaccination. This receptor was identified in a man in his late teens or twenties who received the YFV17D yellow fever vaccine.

CDR3 bases: TGCAGTGCTTTCTGGGGCCATAATGAAAAACTGTTTTTT. Its protein product is CSAFWGHNEKLFF. The chain uses TRBV20-1 and TRBJ1-4; D may be TRBD1 (5 bases). The CDR3 spans 13 residues. With 5 bases removed from V and 4 bases from J, the gap between germline ends came to 11 bases. Germline loops: CDR1 DFQATT, CDR2 SNEGSKA (reference sequence).